Listed below are T cell receptor beta chains from one sample, sequenced in a study of patients and donors after allogeneic stem cell transplantation. TCRdb called the RT-PCR reads again in MiXCR, with one record for every CDR3 protein. The data hold hundreds of thousands of distinct CDR3 sequences, with roughly 13% observed a single time. Sequenced input: blood, either unsorted or a sorted T cell fraction (not recorded which). Receptors originate from a human donor who was either an allogeneic HSCT recipient or a stem cell or donor lymphocyte infusion donor (not recorded which). It is not recorded whose cells these are; they may come from a transplant donor. The CDR3 runs from the conserved cysteine through the conserved F or W. Each record gives: V gene, D gene, clone size, J gene, CDR3 DNA, CDR3 protein. D genes are given only for firm matches. Some rows have no size entry. The others give once, few or many, or a class for an expanded clone.

>TRBV27|TRBD2|few|TRBJ2-7
TGTGCCAGCAGTTTATTTGGCGGGAGCGGCCACGAGCAGTACTTC
CASSLFGGSGHEQYF
>TRBV20-1|TRBD1|many|TRBJ2-5
TGCAGTGCTAGCGGACAGGGGGCTCCACAAGAGACCCAGTACTTC
CSASGQGAPQETQYF
>TRBV12-3/TRBV12-4|.|many|TRBJ1-5
TGTGCCAGCAGGGGGGTACAGGGTTATCAGCCCCAGCATTTT
CASRGVQGYQPQHF
>TRBV20-1|TRBD1|.|TRBJ1-1
TGCAGTGCCGCGGGACAGGGCATGAACACTGAAGCTTTCTTT
CSAAGQGMNTEAFF
>TRBV11-1|TRBD2|.|TRBJ2-1
TGTGCCAGCAGCTTAGATTCCCTCGGGACTAGCGGGACCTACAATGAGCAGTTCTTC
CASSLDSLGTSGTYNEQFF
>TRBV4-3|TRBD1|many|TRBJ2-2
TGCGCCAGCAGCCACTTACACGGACAGGGAATCGGGGAGCTGTTTTTT
CASSHLHGQGIGELFF
>TRBV20-1|TRBD1|once|TRBJ1-5
TGCAGTGCTAACAGTAGGACAGGGAAGAATCAGCCCCAGCATTTT
CSANSRTGKNQPQHF
>TRBV6-6|.|.|TRBJ2-7
TGTGCCAGCAGTTCCCCGGGCGCTTATGAGCAGTACTTC
CASSSPGAYEQYF
>TRBV20-1|TRBD1|.|TRBJ1-1
TGCAGTGCTATATCATCCTACTCCGGGACAGGGAACACTGAAGCTTTCTTT
CSAISSYSGTGNTEAFF
>TRBV20-1|.|once|TRBJ2-7
TGCAGTGCCCGCGCCGGTGTCTACGAGCAGTACTTC
CSARAGVYEQYF
>TRBV30|.|.|TRBJ2-1
TGTGCCTGGAGTGTGCAGAGTGAGCAGTTCTTC
CAWSVQSEQFF
>TRBV7-2|.|.|TRBJ1-2
TGTGCCAGCAGCTTAGTCAGGGTCGGGTATGGCTACACCTTC
CASSLVRVGYGYTF
>TRBV20-1|.|few|TRBJ2-3
TGCAGTGCTAGGAGACTGGAAAGCACAGATACGCAGTATTTT
CSARRLESTDTQYF
>TRBV4-2|.|.|TRBJ2-6
TGTGCCAGCAGCCAAGAGAGTTCTGGGGCCAACGTCCTGACTTTC
CASSQESSGANVLTF
>TRBV6-2/TRBV6-3|.|few|TRBJ2-3
TGTGCCAGCAGTCGTTCCCGTCCGGCTTCCACACAGGATACGCAGTATTTT
CASSRSRPASTQDTQYF
>TRBV7-8|.|.|TRBJ1-2
TGTGCCAGCAGCCCAGGACGGTTTAACTATGGCTACACCTTC
CASSPGRFNYGYTF
>TRBV5-1|.|few|TRBJ2-2
TGCGCCAGCAGCTGGGGGGCGGACACCGGGGAGCTGTTTTTT
CASSWGADTGELFF
>TRBV7-8|.|.|TRBJ2-6
TGTGCCAGCAGCTTAGGACCGCGGGGGGCCAACGTCCTGACTTTC
CASSLGPRGANVLTF
>TRBV6-1|TRBD1|few|TRBJ1-2
TGTGCCAGCAGGGATACAGGGGGCGAAAGTTTTGGCTACACCTTC
CASRDTGGESFGYTF
>TRBV15|.|.|TRBJ2-5
TGTGCCACCAGCAGAGATCCGAGAGGGGGATGGGAGACCCAGTACTTC
CATSRDPRGGWETQYF
>TRBV6-2/TRBV6-3|TRBD2|few|TRBJ2-5
TGTGCCAGCAGCCCAAGCGGGGCCCCAAGGGAGACCCAGTACTTC
CASSPSGAPRETQYF
>TRBV6-4|.|few|TRBJ2-1
TGTGCCAGCAGTGCGACCCGCTCCTACAATGAGCAGTTCTTC
CASSATRSYNEQFF
>TRBV5-5|.|many|TRBJ2-2
TGTGCCAGTCGCCCCCAAGGGAATAGGGGGGAGCTGTTTTTT
CASRPQGNRGELFF
>TRBV7-2|TRBD1|few|TRBJ2-7
TGTGCCAGCAGCCTCGGACAGGGGGTGTGGGAGCAGTACTTC
CASSLGQGVWEQYF
>TRBV9|TRBD2|few|TRBJ2-5
TGTGCCAGCAGGCCTGGGACTAGCGGGGGGGCGTGGGAGACCCAGTACTTC
CASRPGTSGGAWETQYF
>TRBV5-1|TRBD2|.|TRBJ2-3
TGCGCCAGCAGCCCCGGGACTAGCGAAAGAGATACGCAGTATTTT
CASSPGTSERDTQYF
>TRBV24-1|TRBD1|many|TRBJ2-3
TGTGCCACCAGTGAGCCAACCGGGACAGGGACCACAGATACGCAGTATTTT
CATSEPTGTGTTDTQYF
>TRBV6-1|TRBD2|.|TRBJ2-1
TGTGCCAGCAGTCCCTGGGGGGGGTCCCCCTACAATGAGCAGTTCTTC
CASSPWGGSPYNEQFF
>TRBV24-1|TRBD1|many|TRBJ2-3
TGTGCCACCAGTGACCGGACAGGGGGCACAGATACGCAGTATTTT
CATSDRTGGTDTQYF
>TRBV5-1|.|many|TRBJ2-5
TGCGCCAGCAGCTTCGGGCCTAACCAAGAGACCCAGTACTTC
CASSFGPNQETQYF
>TRBV20-1|.|many|TRBJ1-1
TGCAGTGCTAGAGGGGACGCTGGGGACACTGAAGCTTTCTTT
CSARGDAGDTEAFF
>TRBV5-6|TRBD1|.|TRBJ1-4
TGTGCCAGCAGCTTGGCCGGGACAGGGGGATTGCGCGAAAAACTGTTTTTT
CASSLAGTGGLREKLFF
>TRBV19|.|once|TRBJ2-7
TGTGCCAGTAGTATGAATGCGGGCTACGAGCAGTACTTC
CASSMNAGYEQYF
>TRBV6-1|.|.|TRBJ2-1
TGTGCCAGCAGGCTAACCCGGACGGTCAATGAGCAGTTCTTC
CASRLTRTVNEQFF
>TRBV20-1|TRBD2|many|TRBJ2-2
TGCAGTGCTAGGAGGGGGACTAGCGGGAGGTGGGGCGGGGAGCTGTTTTTT
CSARRGTSGRWGGELFF
>TRBV20-1|TRBD2|.|TRBJ2-7
TGCAGTGCTACGCGGGAGGGTACCTACGAGCAGTACTTC
CSATREGTYEQYF
>TRBV29-1|TRBD2|.|TRBJ2-3
TGCAGCGTAACTAGCGGGGGGCGGGATACGCAGTATTTT
CSVTSGGRDTQYF
>TRBV20-1|.|.|TRBJ2-7
TGCAGTGCTCCCCGGCAGGTGGAAGGTGAGCAGTACTTC
CSAPRQVEGEQYF
>TRBV6-1|.|.|TRBJ1-2
TGTGCCAGCAGTGAGACAAAGCATGGCTACACCTTC
CASSETKHGYTF
>TRBV24-1|TRBD1|few|TRBJ2-3
TGTGCCACCAGTGACCCGGGACAGGGAAGCCAAGATACGCAGTATTTT
CATSDPGQGSQDTQYF
>TRBV5-1|TRBD1|.|TRBJ1-4
TGCGCCAGCAGCCTTGGTAGGGGGCAAGAAAAACTGTTTTTT
CASSLGRGQEKLFF